This T cell receptor beta chain was profiled in a study of T cell repertoires in cytomegalovirus infection (dated by TCRdb to the late 2010s). About the full investigation: Peptide stimulations targeted recently identified HLA-C-restricted CMV epitopes, whose presentation resists viral immunomodulation, together with well-studied HLA-B-restricted epitopes. Donor HLA type was relevant to the analysis, because carriage of CMV infection together with the matching HLA type was indicated by public TCR beta signatures. Overall results and qualifications from the work: The ex vivo response was dominated by HLA-C-restricted CMV-specific TCR beta clonotypes, and the single most frequent clonotype in two of eight donors was supplied by these HLA-C-restricted clonotypes. Cumulative frequency of public TCR beta family members discriminated carriers of CMV infection plus the relevant HLA type in this cohort and an independent 352-donor cohort.

This clonotype was found many times. Its antigen is not yet known. No qualities accompany the bases; no much larger clone lies one base away. V loses 2 bases, J loses 4 bases, and the germline ends lie 31 bases apart. From a lookup of the germline V gene (reference sequence), CDR1 and CDR2 are SEHNR and FQNEAQ. The cysteine opens and the phenylalanine closes a CDR3 of 21 amino acids. Left in the record is the CDR3 DNA by itself, 63 bases read in frame from the first base. The data were produced on an Illumina HiSeq 1500. In TCRdb, the public reads were trimmed at Q25 with fastp and aligned with MiXCR, with productive beta chains retained. For every CDR3 protein sequence, its rows merge into one entry that carries the most common genes and DNA. Within this sample are about a million distinct CDR3 sequences, with around 32% of them counted one time only. Around 15% of the sample is in the top ten clones.

The treatment or condition label corresponds to: in vitro stimulation with specific CMV peptide epitopes to enrich CMV-specific T cells. The sample was cultured CD8+ T cells from PBMCs, taken from culture after CMV antigen stimulation. The origin of this receptor is a human donor in good health (CMV status not recorded). Some clones in this sample may be carry-over from other donors' samples. The rearranged chain carries TRBV7-9 and TRBJ2-3; TRBD2 could be the D gene, as 7 bases match. The CDR3 here reads CASSLIQSNGGRGFNSDTQYF. The bases are TGTGCCAGCAGCTTAATTCAAAGTAACGGGGGGCGAGGATTCAACTCAGATACGCAGTATTTT.